This entry features one TCR beta chain sequence. There are 15 residues in the CDR3. V was shortened by 3 bases and J by 1 base, with 12 bases between the two germline ends. The germline CDR1 and CDR2 sequences are MNHEY and SMNVEV (reference sequence). This record comes from a study of control samples from healthy donors and cancer patients. Only in-frame clones appear in the TCRdb table, and some are missing; sequencing was by immunoSEQ multiplex PCR. The top ten clones hold around 2.2% of a sample with about 170,000 clones, about 90% of them seen once. The chain employs TRBV27 and TRBJ1-2; tentatively, D is TRBD1 (5 bases). Sequenced: blood. This TCR was recovered from a woman between 40 and 50 years old in good health. CDR3 sequence (DNA): TGTGCCAGCAGTTTTTTTGCAGGGAGTAACTATGGCTACACCTTC. Its translation is CASSFFAGSNYGYTF.